The 13 T cell receptor beta chains below were found in one sample sequenced in a study of T cell responses to AZD1222 COVID-19 vaccine. The method was immunoSEQ multiplex PCR; TCRdb's version includes in-frame clones alone and lacks a portion of them. The sample has 150,000 to 200,000 clones, around 90% seen once. The input for sequencing was peripheral blood, taken 28 days after the second AZD1222 dose. The origin of the receptors is an adult who received the AZD1222 COVID-19 vaccine.

The rearrangement uses TRBV5-1 and TRBJ2-2; D gene uncertain. CDR3 size: 14 residues. Germline CDR1 is SGHRS and CDR2 is YFSETQ. The V end lost 2 bases, the J end lost 4 bases, and 9 bases lay between the germline ends. The CDR3 DNA sequence: TGCGCCAGCAGCTTCGGTCTGATCACCGGGGAGCTGTTTTTT. It encodes CASSFGLITGELFF. Using reference TRBV5-1 and TRBJ2-2 for the parts outside the CDR3, the full variable domain is KAGVTQTPRYLIKTRGQQVTLSCSPISGHRSVSWYQQTPGQGLQFLFEYFSETQRNKGNFPGRFSGRQFSNSRSEMNVSTLELGDSALYLCASSFGLITGELFFGEGSRLTVL.

The gene calls are TRBV10-3 and TRBJ2-2; 11 bases align to TRBD1. Germline CDR1 is ENHRY and CDR2 is SYGVKD. This CDR3 region has 18 residues. V shed 1 base and J 7 bases; nucleotides not matched to a gene: 11. The CDR3 DNA reads TGTGCCATCAGTGAGTTGGACCTTAGGACAGGGGGCGACGGGGAGCTGTTTTTT. Translating gives CAISELDLRTGGDGELFF.

The rearrangement joins TRBV6-5 to TRBJ1-2, with 8 bases lining up with TRBD1. Trimming cost V 6 bases and J 6 bases; bases outside gene matches: 6. Germline assignment: CDR1 MNHEY and CDR2 SVGAGI. CDR3 length: 13 amino acids. The CDR3 bases are TGTGCCAGCAGGACAGGGGAAGGGGATGGCTACACCTTC. Its translation: CASRTGEGDGYTF.

This sequence joins TRBV3-1 (or the pseudogene TRBV3-2) and TRBJ1-5; no definite D call. V was clipped by 3 bases and J by 5 bases, with 11 bases between them. The CDR3 is 14 residues long. In germline, CDR1 is LGHDT, CDR2 YNNKEL (reference sequence). The CDR3 DNA follows: TGTGCCAGCAGCCACTGGGGATCGGATCAGCCCCAGCATTTT. Translating gives CASSHWGSDQPQHF.

This clone was picked up one time. The chain is built from TRBV5-1 and TRBJ2-2, with TRBD1 identical over 9 bases. CDR3 length: 16 residues. Per the germline V gene, CDR1 is SGHRS and CDR2 is YFSETQ. V lost 4 bases to trimming and J lost 4 bases; unmatched junction nucleotides: 8. CDR3 loop: CASSKMDRGITGELFF. CDR3 nucleotides: TGCGCCAGCAGCAAAATGGACAGGGGTATCACCGGGGAGCTGTTTTTT.

The chain is built from TRBV27 and TRBJ2-7; 8 bases align to TRBD1. V was clipped by 5 bases and J by 2 bases; unmatched bases: 5. From germline, CDR1 is MNHEY and CDR2 SMNVEV (reference sequence). The CDR3 sequence is 14 residues long. This CDR3 reads CASSAGTGPYEQYF. CDR3 nucleotide sequence: TGTGCCAGCAGTGCCGGGACAGGCCCCTACGAGCAGTACTTC.

This clone has only a few counts. The V gene is TRBV30, the J gene TRBJ1-2; D is undetermined. V shed 2 bases and J shed 0 bases, with 1 base lying between them. Germline values: CDR1 GTSNPN, CDR2 SVGIG (reference sequence). CDR3 length equals 11 residues. The CDR3 protein is CAWSPNYGYTF. In DNA, the CDR3 is TGTGCCTGGAGTCCTAACTATGGCTACACCTTC. The full variable domain, with the rest looked up from reference TRBV30 and TRBJ1-2, is SQTIHQWPATLVQPVGSPLSLECTVEGTSNPNLYWYRQAAGRGLQLLFYSVGIGQISSEVPQNLSASRPQDRQFILSSKKLLLSDSGFYLCAWSPNYGYTFGSGTRLTVV.

J is TRBJ2-7 and V is TRBV6-6, with TRBD1 identical over 7 bases. The CDR3 spans 17 residues. The J segment lost 0 bases and the V segment lost 5 bases, leaving 13 bases of the junction unmatched. Germline-derived CDR1 and CDR2 are MNHNY and SVGAGI (reference sequence). CDR3 sequence reads: CASSHDLDRVGSYEQYF. In DNA, the CDR3 is TGTGCCAGCAGTCACGACCTAGACAGGGTAGGCTCCTACGAGCAGTACTTC.

A single count supports this clone. CDR3 protein: CASSLGAVAYNEQFF. For the CDR3, the DNA is TGCGCCAGCAGCTTGGGGGCGGTAGCTTACAATGAGCAGTTCTTC. The V call is TRBV5-1, the J call TRBJ2-1; D not certain. Per the germline V gene, CDR1 is SGHRS and CDR2 is YFSETQ. The CDR3 is 15 residues long. V was pared by 0 bases and J by 4 bases, with 11 bases between.

This chain links TRBV7-8 with TRBJ1-5; D not resolved. Germline CDR1 SGHVS, CDR2 FQNEAQ. The CDR3 loop spans 13 amino acids. Trimming removed 2 bases from V and 7 bases from J, with 9 bases in between. The CDR3 here is CASSLRAQQPQHF. CDR3 nucleotides: TGTGCCAGCAGCTTAAGGGCCCAACAGCCCCAGCATTTT.

This clone was recorded once. The chain employs TRBV6-1 and TRBJ2-7, with D possibly TRBD1 on 5 matching bases. The ends were cut back, 2 bases at V and 0 bases at J, with 11 bases in the middle. This CDR3 spans 15 amino acids. In germline, CDR1 is MNHNS, CDR2 SASEGT. This CDR3 reads CASSESAGLSYEQYF. The CDR3 DNA reads TGTGCCAGCAGTGAATCGGCAGGGCTCTCCTACGAGCAGTACTTC.

The V and J genes are TRBV18 and TRBJ1-1, with a tentative D call TRBD1 (6 bases). V was clipped by 4 bases and J by 4 bases, with 13 bases between them. Germline V gene data show CDR1 as KGHSH and CDR2 as LQKENI. The CDR3 sequence is 14 residues long. The CDR3: CASSQEGVGTEAFF. CDR3 bases: TGTGCCAGCTCACAAGAGGGGGTCGGCACTGAAGCTTTCTTT.

As concerns this clone: Other DNA sequences in this specimen translate into the identical CDR3. The chain is built from TRBV20-1 and TRBJ1-2, with a tentative D call TRBD1 (5 bases). This CDR3 contains 11 residues. With 6 bases removed from V and 1 base from J, the gap between germline ends came to 6 bases. CDR1 DFQATT and CDR2 SNEGSKA come from the germline V gene (reference sequence). CDR3 residues: CSAQGNYGYTF. The CDR3 nucleotides are TGCAGTGCCCAGGGTAACTATGGCTACACCTTC.